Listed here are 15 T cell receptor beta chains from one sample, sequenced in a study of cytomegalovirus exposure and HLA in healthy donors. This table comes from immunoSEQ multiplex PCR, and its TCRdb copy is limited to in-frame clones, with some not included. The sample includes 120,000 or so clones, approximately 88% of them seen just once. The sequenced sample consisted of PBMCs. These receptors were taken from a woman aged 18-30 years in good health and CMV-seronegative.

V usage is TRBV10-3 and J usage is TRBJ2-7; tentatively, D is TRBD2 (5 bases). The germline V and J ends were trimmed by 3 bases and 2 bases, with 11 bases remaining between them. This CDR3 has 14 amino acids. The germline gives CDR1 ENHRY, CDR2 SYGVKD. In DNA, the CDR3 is TGTGCCATCAGTGATAAGAGGGTCGCCTACGAGCAGTACTTC. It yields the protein CAISDKRVAYEQYF.

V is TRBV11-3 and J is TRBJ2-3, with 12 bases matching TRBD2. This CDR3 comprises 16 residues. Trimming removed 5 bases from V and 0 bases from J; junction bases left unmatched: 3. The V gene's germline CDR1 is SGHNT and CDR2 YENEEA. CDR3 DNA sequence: TGTGCCAGCAGCCATGGGACTAGCGGGAGCACAGATACGCAGTATTTT. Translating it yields CASSHGTSGSTDTQYF.

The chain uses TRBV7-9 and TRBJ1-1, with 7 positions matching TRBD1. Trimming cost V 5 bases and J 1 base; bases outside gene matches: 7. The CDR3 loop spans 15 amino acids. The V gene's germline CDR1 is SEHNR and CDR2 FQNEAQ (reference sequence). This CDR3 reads CASSLYRGANTEAFF. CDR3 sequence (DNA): TGTGCCAGCAGCCTATACAGGGGAGCGAACACTGAAGCTTTCTTT.

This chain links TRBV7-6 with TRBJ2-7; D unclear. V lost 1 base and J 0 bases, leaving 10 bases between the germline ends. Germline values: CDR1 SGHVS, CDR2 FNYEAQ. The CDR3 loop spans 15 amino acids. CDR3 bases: TGTGCCAGCAGCTTAGGCACACAGAACTCCTACGAGCAGTACTTC. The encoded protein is CASSLGTQNSYEQYF.

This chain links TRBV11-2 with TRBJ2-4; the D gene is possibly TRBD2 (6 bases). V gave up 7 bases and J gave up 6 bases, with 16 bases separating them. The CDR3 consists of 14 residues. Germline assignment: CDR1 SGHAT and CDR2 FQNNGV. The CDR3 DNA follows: TGTGCCAGCACCCCCCGGGCGGGGAGAAACATTCAGTACTTC. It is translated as CASTPRAGRNIQYF.

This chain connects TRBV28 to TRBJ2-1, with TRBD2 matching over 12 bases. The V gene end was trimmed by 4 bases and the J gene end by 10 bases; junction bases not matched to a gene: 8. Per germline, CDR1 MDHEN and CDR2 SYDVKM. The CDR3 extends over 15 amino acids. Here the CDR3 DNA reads TGTGCCAGCAGTTCCCGACTAGCGGGGGCCGGGGAGCAGTTCTTC. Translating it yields CASSSRLAGAGEQFF.

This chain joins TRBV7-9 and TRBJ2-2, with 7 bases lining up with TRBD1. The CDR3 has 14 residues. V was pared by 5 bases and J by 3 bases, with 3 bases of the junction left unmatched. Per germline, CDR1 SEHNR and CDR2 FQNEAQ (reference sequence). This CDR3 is CASSLGTDTGELFF. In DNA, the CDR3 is TGTGCCAGCAGCCTCGGGACAGACACCGGGGAGCTGTTTTTT.

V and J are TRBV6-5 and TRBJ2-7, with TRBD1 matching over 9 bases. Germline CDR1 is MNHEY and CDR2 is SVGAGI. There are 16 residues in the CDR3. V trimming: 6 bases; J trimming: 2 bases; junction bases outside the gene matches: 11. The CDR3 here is CASSYPGQGSAYEQYF. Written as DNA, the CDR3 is TGTGCCAGCAGCTACCCCGGACAGGGGTCTGCCTACGAGCAGTACTTC.

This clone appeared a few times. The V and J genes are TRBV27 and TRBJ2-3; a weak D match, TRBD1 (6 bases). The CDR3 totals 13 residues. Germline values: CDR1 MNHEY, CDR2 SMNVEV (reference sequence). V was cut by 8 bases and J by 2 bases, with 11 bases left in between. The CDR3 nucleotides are TGTGCCAGCCAACAGGGATTCACAGATACGCAGTATTTT. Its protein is CASQQGFTDTQYF.

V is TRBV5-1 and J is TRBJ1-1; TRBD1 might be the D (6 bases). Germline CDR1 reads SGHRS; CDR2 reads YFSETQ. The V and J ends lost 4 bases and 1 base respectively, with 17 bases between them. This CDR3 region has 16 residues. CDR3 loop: CASSPPAGAGNTEAFF. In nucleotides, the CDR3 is TGCGCCAGCAGCCCCCCGGCAGGGGCCGGGAACACTGAAGCTTTCTTT.

DNA for the CDR3: TGTGCCAGCAGTGACTATAGACAGGACCCTCTCCGGTACTTC. It yields the protein CASSDYRQDPLRYF. This sequence joins TRBV6-1 and TRBJ2-7; D possibly corresponds to TRBD1 (6 bases). Germline V gene lookup returns CDR1 MNHNS and CDR2 SASEGT. Trimming shortened V by 3 bases and J by 12 bases, and 21 bases separated the two germline ends. CDR3 length equals 14 residues.

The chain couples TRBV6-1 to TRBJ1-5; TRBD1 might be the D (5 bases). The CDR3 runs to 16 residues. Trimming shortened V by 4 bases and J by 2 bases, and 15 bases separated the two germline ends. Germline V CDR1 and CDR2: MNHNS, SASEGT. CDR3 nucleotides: TGTGCCAGCAGTGTCCCCAGGGTACCCGGCAATCAGCCCCAGCATTTT. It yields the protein CASSVPRVPGNQPQHF.

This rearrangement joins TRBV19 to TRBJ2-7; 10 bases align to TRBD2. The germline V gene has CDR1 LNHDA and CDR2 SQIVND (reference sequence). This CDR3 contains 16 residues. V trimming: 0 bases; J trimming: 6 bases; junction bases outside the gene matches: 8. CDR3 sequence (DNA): TGTGCCAGTAGTATAGATCGGGCTAGCGGGAGAGGCGAGCAGTACTTC. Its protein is CASSIDRASGRGEQYF. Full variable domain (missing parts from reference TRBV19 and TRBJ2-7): DGGITQSPKYLFRKEGQNVTLSCEQNLNHDAMYWYRQDPGQGLRLIYYSQIVNDFQKGDIAEGYSVSREKKESFPLTVTSAQKNPTAFYLCASSIDRASGRGEQYFGPGTRLTVT.

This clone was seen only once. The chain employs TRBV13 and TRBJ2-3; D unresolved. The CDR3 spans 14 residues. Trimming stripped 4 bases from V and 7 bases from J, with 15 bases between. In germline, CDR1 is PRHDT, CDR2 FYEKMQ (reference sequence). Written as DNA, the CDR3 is TGTGCCAGCAGCTCCCCAGAGACTCCTTATACGCAGTATTTT. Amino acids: CASSSPETPYTQYF. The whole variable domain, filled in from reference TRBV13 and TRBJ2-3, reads AAGVIQSPRHLIKEKRETATLKCYPIPRHDTVYWYQQGPGQDPQFLISFYEKMQSDKGSIPDRFSAQQFSDYHSELNMSSLELGDSALYFCASSSPETPYTQYFGPGTRLTVL.

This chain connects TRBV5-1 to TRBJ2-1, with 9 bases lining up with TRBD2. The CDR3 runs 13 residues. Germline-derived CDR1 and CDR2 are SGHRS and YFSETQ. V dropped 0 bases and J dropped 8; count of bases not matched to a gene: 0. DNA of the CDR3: TGCGCCAGCAGCTTGGGACTAGCGGATGAGCAGTTCTTC. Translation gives CASSLGLADEQFF.